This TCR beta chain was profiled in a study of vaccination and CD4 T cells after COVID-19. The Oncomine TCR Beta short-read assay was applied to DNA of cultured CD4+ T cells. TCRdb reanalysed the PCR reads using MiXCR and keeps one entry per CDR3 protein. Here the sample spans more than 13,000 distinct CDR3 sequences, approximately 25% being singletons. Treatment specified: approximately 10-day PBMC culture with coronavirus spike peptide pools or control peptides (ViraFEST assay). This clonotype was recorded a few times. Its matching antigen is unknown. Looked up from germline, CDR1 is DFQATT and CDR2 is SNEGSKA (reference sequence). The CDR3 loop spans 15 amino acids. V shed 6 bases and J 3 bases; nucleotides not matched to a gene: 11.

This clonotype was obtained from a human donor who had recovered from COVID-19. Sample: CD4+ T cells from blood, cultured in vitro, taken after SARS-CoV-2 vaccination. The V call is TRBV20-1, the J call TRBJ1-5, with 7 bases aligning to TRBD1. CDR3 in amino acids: CSARAGGAYNQPQHF. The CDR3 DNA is TGCAGTGCCCGGGCAGGGGGGGCCTACAATCAGCCCCAGCATTTT.